This T cell receptor (beta chain) was identified in a study of shared clonotypes between healthy human individuals. Broader study findings: All-four-donor shared clonotypes had higher generation probabilities than non-shared clonotypes did. What naive subsets generally showed was a larger estimated richness than memory subsets showed. Owing to a small donor count, the genetic and exposure-history diversity represented was limited.

Clones were sequenced by immunoSEQ multiplex PCR, and TCRdb holds only the in-frame ones, with some missing. This sample carries about 2,500,000 clones, more than 90% of them seen once, and the ten largest clones take around 0.14%. V was shortened by 3 bases and J by 7 bases, with 5 bases between the two germline ends. CDR3 length: 12 amino acids. Germline CDR1 SGHRS, CDR2 YFSETQ. Negatively enriched CD4+ T cells were divided by CD45RA into naive and memory. Concerning this clone itself: Its antigen is unknown.

The rearrangement uses TRBV5-1 and TRBJ1-6; D not certain. The sequencing input was naive CD4+ T cells sorted from blood. As to subset: CD45RA+ positively selected. This sequence originates from a man aged 18 to 29 in good health. This chain's CDR3 is CASSSMNSPLHF. CDR3 coding DNA: TGCGCCAGCAGCTCGATGAATTCACCCCTCCACTTT.